The entry that follows covers one TCR beta chain sequence. Its antigen remains unknown. This sample was taken from a study of shared clonotypes between healthy human individuals. Naive CD8 cells, CD45RO-negative and positively selected for CCR7, excluded terminally differentiated effector memory CD45RA+ cells. Study-wide points: Blood alone was sampled, and tissue repertoires likely differ. Generally, naive subsets (rather than memory subsets) showed larger estimated richness.

Sequenced by immunoSEQ multiplex PCR; TCRdb stores in-frame clones only, minus some. Among around 2,000,000 clones listed, just under 95% were seen once. V was pared by 3 bases and J by 4 bases, with 19 bases between. Germline V CDR1 and CDR2: MNHNS, SASEGT. This CDR3 region has 16 residues. The chain employs TRBV6-1 and TRBJ2-7; a weak D match, TRBD2 (6 bases). The sequenced sample consisted of naive CD8+ T cells sorted from blood. The TCR was taken from a man between 18 and 29 years old in good health. Here the CDR3 reads CASSDFFRGRDYEQYF. DNA of the CDR3: TGTGCCAGCAGTGATTTTTTCCGGGGGAGAGATTACGAGCAGTACTTC.